This T cell receptor (beta chain) emerged from a study of CD4 T cells in relation to SARS-CoV-2 and coronaviruses. General study findings and limits: Each donor contributed either pre-pandemic or post-infection samples, not both.

CD4+ T cells from unexposed donors were obtained before the COVID-19 pandemic (2011-2018). Sequencing used immunoSEQ multiplex PCR; TCRdb keeps in-frame clones, though not all of them. The sample lists some 65,000 clones, 87% seen once, with roughly 1.6% in the top ten. Turning to this clone: No antigen is known for it.

V was clipped by 2 bases and J by 5 bases; unmatched bases: 5. Germline V gives CDR1 LGHNA, CDR2 YSLEER. The CDR3 length is 15 residues. The sequence came from a human donor in good health. J is TRBJ1-4 and V is TRBV4-3; 7 bases line up with TRBD1. Sample: memory CD4+ T cells from PBMCs. CDR3 protein: CASSQHRGENEKLFF. CDR3 coding DNA: TGCGCCAGCAGCCAACACAGGGGTGAAAATGAAAAACTGTTTTTT.